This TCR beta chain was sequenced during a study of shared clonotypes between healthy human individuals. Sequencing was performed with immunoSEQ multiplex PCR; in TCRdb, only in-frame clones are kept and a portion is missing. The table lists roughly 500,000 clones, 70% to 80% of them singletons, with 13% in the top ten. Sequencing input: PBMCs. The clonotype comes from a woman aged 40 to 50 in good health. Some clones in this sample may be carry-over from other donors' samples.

This CDR3 is CASSSPYPATGPRSYEQYF. The CDR3 region has the DNA TGTGCCAGCAGCTCCCCTTATCCCGCGACCGGACCTAGAAGCTACGAGCAGTACTTC. The chain couples TRBV7-2 to TRBJ2-7; D gene ambiguous. CDR1 SGHTA and CDR2 FQGNSA come from the germline V gene. Trimming shortened V by 4 bases and J by 3 bases, and 28 bases separated the two germline ends. CDR3 length equals 19 residues.